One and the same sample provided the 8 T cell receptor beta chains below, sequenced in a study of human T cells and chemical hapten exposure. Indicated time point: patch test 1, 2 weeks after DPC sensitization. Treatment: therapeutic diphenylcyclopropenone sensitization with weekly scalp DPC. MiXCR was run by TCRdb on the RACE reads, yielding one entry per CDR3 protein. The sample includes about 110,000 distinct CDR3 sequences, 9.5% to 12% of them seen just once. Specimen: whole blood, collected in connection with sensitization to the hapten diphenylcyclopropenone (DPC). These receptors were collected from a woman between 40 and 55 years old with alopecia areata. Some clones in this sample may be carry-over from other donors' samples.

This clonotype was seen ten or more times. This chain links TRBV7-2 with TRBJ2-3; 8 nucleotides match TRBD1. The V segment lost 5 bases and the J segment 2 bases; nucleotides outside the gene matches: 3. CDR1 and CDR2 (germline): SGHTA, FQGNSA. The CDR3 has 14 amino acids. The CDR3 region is CASSRQGFTDTQYF. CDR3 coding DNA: TGTGCCAGCAGCCGACAGGGGTTCACAGATACGCAGTATTTT.

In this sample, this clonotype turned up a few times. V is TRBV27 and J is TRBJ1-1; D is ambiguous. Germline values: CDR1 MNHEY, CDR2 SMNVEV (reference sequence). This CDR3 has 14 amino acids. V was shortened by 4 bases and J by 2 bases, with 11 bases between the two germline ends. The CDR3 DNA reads TGTGCCAGCAGTTCAAGGACTCTCAACACTGAAGCTTTCTTT. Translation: CASSSRTLNTEAFF.

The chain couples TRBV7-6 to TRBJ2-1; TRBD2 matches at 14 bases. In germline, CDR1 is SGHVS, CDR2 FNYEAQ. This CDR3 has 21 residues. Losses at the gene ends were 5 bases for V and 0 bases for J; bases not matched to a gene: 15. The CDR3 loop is CASSQTPPGLAGGSSYNEQFF. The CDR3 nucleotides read TGTGCCAGCAGCCAGACCCCCCCCGGACTAGCGGGAGGCAGCTCCTACAATGAGCAGTTCTTC.

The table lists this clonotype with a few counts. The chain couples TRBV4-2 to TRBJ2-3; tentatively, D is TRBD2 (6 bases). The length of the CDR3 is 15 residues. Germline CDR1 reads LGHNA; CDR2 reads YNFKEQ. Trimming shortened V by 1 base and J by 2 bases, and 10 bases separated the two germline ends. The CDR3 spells CASSQGAGSTDTQYF. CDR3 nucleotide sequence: TGTGCCAGCAGCCAAGGGGCGGGGTCCACAGATACGCAGTATTTT.

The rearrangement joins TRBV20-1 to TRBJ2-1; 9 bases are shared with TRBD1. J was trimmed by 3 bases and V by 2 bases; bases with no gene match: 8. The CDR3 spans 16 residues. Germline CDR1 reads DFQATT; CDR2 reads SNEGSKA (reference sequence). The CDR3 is CSARSRQGGFYNEQFF. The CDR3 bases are TGCAGTGCTAGATCCAGACAGGGGGGGTTCTACAATGAGCAGTTCTTC.

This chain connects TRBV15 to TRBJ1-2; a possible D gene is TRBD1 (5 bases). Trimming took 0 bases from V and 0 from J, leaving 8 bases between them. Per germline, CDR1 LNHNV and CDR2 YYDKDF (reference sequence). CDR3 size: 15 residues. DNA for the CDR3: TGTGCCACCAGCAGAGACAGGGCGTCTAACTATGGCTACACCTTC. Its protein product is CATSRDRASNYGYTF.

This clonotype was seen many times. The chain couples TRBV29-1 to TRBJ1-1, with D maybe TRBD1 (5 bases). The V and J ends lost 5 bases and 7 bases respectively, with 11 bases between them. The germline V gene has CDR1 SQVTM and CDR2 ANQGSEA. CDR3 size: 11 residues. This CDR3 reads CSVMGRSEAFF. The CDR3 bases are TGCAGCGTTATGGGGCGTAGTGAAGCTTTCTTT.

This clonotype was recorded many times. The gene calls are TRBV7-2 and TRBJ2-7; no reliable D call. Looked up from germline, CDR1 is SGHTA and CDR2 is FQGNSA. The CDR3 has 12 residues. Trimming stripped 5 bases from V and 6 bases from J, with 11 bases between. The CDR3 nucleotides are TGTGCCAGCAGCCCGACTGGGCTCGAGCAGTACTTC. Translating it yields CASSPTGLEQYF. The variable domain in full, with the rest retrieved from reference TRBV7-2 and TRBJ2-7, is GAGVSQSPSNKVTEKGKDVELRCDPISGHTALYWYRQSLGQGLEFLIYFQGNSAPDKSGLPSDRFSAERTGGSVSTLTIQRTQQEDSAVYLCASSPTGLEQYFGPGTRLTVT.